What follows is one T cell receptor beta chain and its context. Its antigen target is currently unknown. The input lacks base qualities; no much larger clone sits a single base away. The library was generated by PCR. For sequencing, a HiSeq X Ten was employed. TCRdb reran the public reads through fastp at Q25 and MiXCR, keeping productive beta chains. All rows with the same CDR3 protein become a single entry with the most common DNA and genes. This sample holds 8,200 or so distinct CDR3 sequences; 55% to 60% were observed only once. Together, the top ten hold about a quarter of the sample. Donors were patients with localized lung adenocarcinoma, a subtype of non-small cell lung cancer. The centers of localized lung adenocarcinomas were where the samples came from. For TCR repertoire analysis, CD4+ T cells taken from tumor tissue were profiled apart from CD8+ T cells. This entry is derived from a study of CD4 and CD8 cells across lung adenocarcinoma regions (dated by TCRdb to the late 2010s). With respect to the entire study: To look at intratumor heterogeneity in the T cell receptor repertoire, the study compared tumor centers against tumor margins.

Reading from cysteine to phenylalanine, the CDR3 counts 16 amino acids. Of the read, only the CDR3 DNA is kept; its 48 bases are in frame from base 1. The germline V gene (reference sequence) gives CDR1 as MNHEY and CDR2 as SMNVEV. Sequencing was done on a sample of CD4+ T cells from the center of a lung tumor. The intended sense of this specimen's cell subset or site label: tumor center region. The TCR sequence derives from a female donor with lung adenocarcinoma. The CD4 and CD8 labels of this study may be unreliable. This chain joins TRBV27 to TRBJ2-3; 6 matching bases give a weak D call of TRBD2. The J call may not be correct, given that the DNA end is closer to TRBJ2-7. The CDR3 here reads CASRGRLGGGTDTQYF. The nucleotides are TGTGCCAGCAGGGGTCGACTGGGGGGTGGCACAGATACGCAGTACTTC.